The rows below give T cell receptor beta chains drawn from one sample of a study of radiotherapy plus CTLA-4 blockade in lung cancer. Clones were read by immunoSEQ multiplex PCR, and TCRdb kept only the in-frame ones, dropping some. Of some 49,000 clones detected, around 84% appear once; the ten largest clones hold around 30%. This sample comprised peripheral blood, obtained from a patient treated with radiotherapy plus ipilimumab. Receptors originate from a human donor with non-small cell lung cancer whose response to radiotherapy plus ipilimumab could not be evaluated. The CDR3 runs from the conserved cysteine through the conserved F or W. A D gene is named only where the DNA matches it firmly. Expanded clones are given a class, and other clones once, few, many or no size at all.

abundance: few
j_gene: TRBJ2-7
v_gene: TRBV28
d_gene: TRBD1
CDR3aa: CASLGTGEDEQYF
CDR3nt: TGTGCCAGCTTGGGGACAGGGGAGGACGAGCAGTACTTC

abundance: .
j_gene: TRBJ2-7
v_gene: TRBV29-1
d_gene: TRBD2
CDR3aa: CSVLAGASYEQYF
CDR3nt: TGCAGCGTACTAGCGGGGGCATCCTACGAGCAGTACTTC

abundance: .
j_gene: TRBJ1-4
v_gene: TRBV25-1
d_gene: TRBD1
CDR3aa: CARGDSGRGEANEKLFF
CDR3nt: TGTGCCAGGGGGGACTCGGGCAGGGGGGAGGCTAATGAAAAACTGTTTTTT

abundance: .
j_gene: TRBJ2-1
v_gene: TRBV6-6
d_gene: TRBD2
CDR3aa: CASSAGGGSYNEQFF
CDR3nt: TGTGCCAGCAGTGCCGGGGGGGGTTCCTACAATGAGCAGTTCTTC

abundance: .
j_gene: TRBJ2-3
v_gene: TRBV29-1
d_gene: TRBD2
CDR3aa: CSVVPLAGLADTQYF
CDR3nt: TGCAGCGTTGTGCCGCTAGCGGGCTTGGCAGATACGCAGTATTTT

abundance: .
j_gene: TRBJ1-2
v_gene: TRBV7-2
d_gene: TRBD1
CDR3aa: CASSLAVNRGLSYGYTF
CDR3nt: TGTGCCAGCAGCTTAGCGGTCAACAGGGGGCTCTCCTATGGCTACACCTTC

abundance: .
j_gene: TRBJ2-7
v_gene: TRBV7-9
d_gene: TRBD1
CDR3aa: CASSLGTGASYEQYF
CDR3nt: TGTGCCAGCAGCTTGGGGACAGGTGCCTCCTACGAGCAGTACTTC

abundance: .
j_gene: TRBJ2-3
v_gene: TRBV27
d_gene: TRBD1
CDR3aa: CASSFYLTGGTDTQYF
CDR3nt: TGTGCCAGCAGTTTTTACCTGACAGGGGGCACAGATACGCAGTATTTT

abundance: .
j_gene: TRBJ1-2
v_gene: TRBV28
d_gene: .
CDR3aa: CASSQTGSFYGYTF
CDR3nt: TGTGCCAGCAGTCAAACAGGGTCCTTCTATGGCTACACCTTC

abundance: .
j_gene: TRBJ2-3
v_gene: TRBV27
d_gene: .
CDR3aa: CASSLLGRGTDTQYF
CDR3nt: TGTGCCAGCAGTTTATTGGGGCGCGGCACAGATACGCAGTATTTT

abundance: .
j_gene: TRBJ2-5
v_gene: TRBV28
d_gene: TRBD1
CDR3aa: CASIRDRGQTQYF
CDR3nt: TGTGCCAGCATCCGGGACAGGGGTCAGACCCAGTACTTC